Listed below are T cell receptor beta chains from one sample, sequenced in a study of cytomegalovirus exposure and HLA in healthy donors. TCRdb's copy holds only in-frame clones and misses some; the assay was immunoSEQ multiplex PCR. Of around 150,000 clones listed, roughly 77% are singletons. The source material was PBMCs. Receptors originate from a man younger than 30 in good health and CMV-seropositive. CDR3s include the opening cysteine and the closing phenylalanine or tryptophan. The order of the fields is CDR3 protein, CDR3 DNA, D gene, V gene, J gene, clone size. The D gene is left open where the match is weak. The listing skips clone size in some rows; elsewhere it reads once, few, many or a size class.

CDR3aa: CSIKRLAGEAGEQYF
CDR3nt: TGCAGCATTAAGCGCCTAGCGGGAGAGGCGGGCGAGCAGTACTTC
d_gene: TRBD2
v_gene: TRBV29-1
j_gene: TRBJ2-7
abundance: -

CDR3aa: CASSVTGGANYGYTF
CDR3nt: TGTGCCAGCAGCGTGACAGGGGGCGCGAACTATGGCTACACCTTC
d_gene: TRBD1
v_gene: TRBV9
j_gene: TRBJ1-2
abundance: -

CDR3aa: CAWSVGLAEETQYF
CDR3nt: TGTGCCTGGAGTGTTGGACTAGCGGAAGAGACCCAGTACTTC
d_gene: TRBD2
v_gene: TRBV30
j_gene: TRBJ2-5
abundance: -

CDR3aa: CASSLGGETEAFF
CDR3nt: TGTGCCAGCAGCTTAGGAGGGGAAACTGAAGCTTTCTTT
d_gene: -
v_gene: TRBV13
j_gene: TRBJ1-1
abundance: -

CDR3aa: CASSSTGTATRYGYTF
CDR3nt: TGTGCCAGCAGCTCCACCGGGACAGCTACAAGATATGGCTACACCTTC
d_gene: TRBD1
v_gene: TRBV7-8
j_gene: TRBJ1-2
abundance: -

CDR3aa: CASSGGTGGDQPQHF
CDR3nt: TGCGCCAGCAGCGGGGGGACAGGGGGCGATCAGCCCCAGCATTTT
d_gene: TRBD1
v_gene: TRBV5-1
j_gene: TRBJ1-5
abundance: once

CDR3aa: CASSLGASGSGEQFF
CDR3nt: TGCGCCAGCAGCTTGGGGGCTAGCGGGAGCGGTGAGCAGTTCTTC
d_gene: TRBD2
v_gene: TRBV5-1
j_gene: TRBJ2-1
abundance: -

CDR3aa: CASSVATSGYNEQFF
CDR3nt: TGTGCCAGCAGCGTAGCGACTAGCGGTTACAATGAGCAGTTCTTC
d_gene: TRBD2
v_gene: TRBV9
j_gene: TRBJ2-1
abundance: -

CDR3aa: CASSLALFSGMSSYNEQFF
CDR3nt: TGTGCCAGCAGCTTAGCGCTATTCAGCGGGATGAGCTCCTACAATGAGCAGTTCTTC
d_gene: TRBD2
v_gene: TRBV7-8
j_gene: TRBJ2-1
abundance: -

CDR3aa: CSVQVGTQAQDTQYF
CDR3nt: TGCAGCGTCCAAGTGGGGACTCAGGCACAAGATACGCAGTATTTT
d_gene: -
v_gene: TRBV29-1
j_gene: TRBJ2-3
abundance: few

CDR3aa: CASSLGPARINEQFF
CDR3nt: TGTGCCAGCAGCTTAGGTCCTGCGAGAATCAATGAGCAGTTCTTC
d_gene: -
v_gene: TRBV7-8
j_gene: TRBJ2-1
abundance: -